These 12 T cell receptor beta chains originate from one sample sequenced in a study of shared clonotypes between healthy human individuals. Clones were sequenced by immunoSEQ multiplex PCR, and TCRdb holds only the in-frame ones, with some missing. This table holds about 2.3 million clones, roughly 92% found once. Sequenced: naive CD4+ T cells from PBMCs. As for subset: CD45RA+ positively selected. These receptors came from a man younger than 35 in good health. Some clones in this sample may be carry-over from other donors' samples.

The rearrangement uses TRBV15 and TRBJ2-3, with D maybe TRBD1 (6 bases). There are 16 residues in the CDR3. V was pared by 5 bases and J by 3 bases, with 18 bases between. CDR1 is LNHNV and CDR2 is YYDKDF in the germline V gene (reference sequence). The chain's CDR3 is CATSSQGPTRTDTQYF. The CDR3 coding sequence is TGTGCCACCAGCTCCCAGGGGCCCACAAGGACAGATACGCAGTATTTT.

The chain is built from TRBV28 and TRBJ1-2; weak D call: TRBD1 (5 bases). V shed 6 bases and J shed 6 bases, with 20 bases lying between them. Germline CDR1 reads MDHEN; CDR2 reads SYDVKM. The CDR3 is made up of 15 amino acids. The CDR3 bases are TGTGCCAGCAGCCTTTACCCCGGACATGGCGATGGCTACACCTTC. Its protein is CASSLYPGHGDGYTF.

The chain is built from TRBV11-1 and TRBJ2-7; 8 nucleotides line up with TRBD1. The CDR3 has 13 residues. V shed 0 bases, J shed 6 bases, and the junction held 1 base outside the gene matches. Germline V gives CDR1 SGHAT, CDR2 FQDESV (reference sequence). CDR3 DNA sequence: TGTGCCAGCAGCTTAGCGACAGGGGTCGAGCAGTACTTC. Translating it yields CASSLATGVEQYF.

The J gene is TRBJ2-2, the V gene TRBV28; 9 bases match TRBD2. With 5 bases clipped from V and 6 bases from J, the junction kept 19 bases outside the gene matches. Germline CDR1 MDHEN, CDR2 SYDVKM. This CDR3 spans 19 amino acids. CDR3 DNA: TGTGCCAGCAGTGCCCAAACCTGGCGGGAGGGATTTTCGGCCGGGGAGCTGTTTTTT. Its protein is CASSAQTWREGFSAGELFF.

The chain couples TRBV4-2 to TRBJ1-1; D not certain. V was shortened by 8 bases and J by 4 bases, with 14 bases between the two germline ends. This CDR3 is 13 amino acids long. Germline CDR1 LGHNA, CDR2 YNFKEQ. For the CDR3, the DNA is TGTGCCAGCGCCCTCGAAAGGATCACTGAAGCTTTCTTT. Its translation is CASALERITEAFF.

This clone was detected once. This chain links TRBV6-4 with TRBJ2-3; D not resolved. This CDR3 has 15 amino acids. Germline CDR1 is MRHNA and CDR2 is SNTAGT. Deletions cut 0 bases from V and 0 bases from J, with 7 bases between. CDR3 DNA: TGTGCCAGCAGTGACTCTATCGGAAGCACAGATACGCAGTATTTT. Its protein is CASSDSIGSTDTQYF.

A remark on this clone: The sample contains more than one DNA sequence encoding this CDR3. The chain uses TRBV18 and TRBJ1-1; D is uncertain. CDR1 and CDR2 from the germline V gene are KGHSH and LQKENI. The V end lost 2 bases, the J end lost 3 bases, and 7 bases lay between the germline ends. The CDR3 spans 13 residues. The CDR3: CASSPDTYTEAFF. For the CDR3, the DNA is TGTGCCAGCTCACCAGACACTTACACTGAAGCTTTCTTT.

With regard to this clone: The same CDR3 also results from other DNA sequences found in this sample. The gene calls are TRBV28 and TRBJ2-5; D unclear. Germline V CDR1 and CDR2: MDHEN, SYDVKM. The CDR3 runs 12 residues. V was clipped by 7 bases and J by 1 base, with 7 bases between them. CDR3 amino acids: CASTGPQETQYF. The CDR3 bases are TGTGCCAGCACCGGACCCCAAGAGACCCAGTACTTC.

This chain links TRBV19 with TRBJ1-5; no firm D call. With 2 bases removed from V and 2 bases from J, the gap between germline ends came to 10 bases. Looked up from germline, CDR1 is LNHDA and CDR2 is SQIVND (reference sequence). This CDR3 region has 15 residues. CDR3 DNA: TGTGCCAGTAGTATATTCGTGAGTGGCAATCAGCCCCAGCATTTT. Its protein is CASSIFVSGNQPQHF.

In DNA form, the CDR3 reads TGTGCCAGCAGCACCAGGGACAGATCCTACGAGCAGTACTTC. Translation: CASSTRDRSYEQYF. The chain links TRBV7-6 to TRBJ2-7; TRBD1 matches 7 bases. J was trimmed by 1 base and V by 5 bases; bases with no gene match: 5. CDR3 length: 14 amino acids. Germline assignment: CDR1 SGHVS and CDR2 FNYEAQ.

The chain recombines TRBV19 with TRBJ1-5, with D uncertain. The CDR3 sequence is 12 residues long. Trimming shortened V by 0 bases and J by 6 bases, and 3 bases separated the two germline ends. Germline V lookup: CDR1 LNHDA, CDR2 SQIVND (reference sequence). The CDR3 loop reads CASSIERQPQHF. The CDR3 DNA reads TGTGCCAGTAGTATAGAACGTCAGCCCCAGCATTTT.

The CDR3 DNA reads as TGTGCCAGCAGTGCCCCTGGGCGCCTTGGGACCAAAGCTTTCTTT. It specifies CASSAPGRLGTKAFF. The chain joins TRBV6-1 to TRBJ1-1; D possibly corresponds to TRBD1 (5 bases). Germline V gene sequence: CDR1 MNHNS, CDR2 SASEGT. Trimming pared 4 bases from V and 9 bases from J, leaving 21 bases between. This CDR3 has 15 amino acids.